The sequence of this T cell receptor beta chain was determined in a study of beta chain features in type 1 diabetes. Findings of the study overall: Significant though moderate, a shortening of TCRB CDR3s appeared in all four CD4+ subsets of Type 1 diabetes patients.

The CDR3 runs 14 residues. Germline CDR1 and CDR2: SQVTM and ANQGSEA. V was trimmed by 4 bases and J by 5 bases, leaving 18 bases between them. Since all of the isolated RNA was reverse transcribed, expressed TCRB transcripts were what got sequenced. TCRdb's table, derived via immunoSEQ multiplex PCR, lists solely in-frame clones and lacks some. In the table there are approximately 280,000 clones, approximately 16% of which are singletons. Of note for this clone: Its antigen is not identified.

This chain joins TRBV29-1 and TRBJ2-7; possibly TRBD1 for D (5 bases). The sample comprised naive CD4+ T cells from blood. The receptor's source is a man younger than 30 with type 1 diabetes. CDR3: CSVGHSQGWNEQYF. The DNA of the CDR3 is TGCAGCGTTGGCCATAGTCAGGGTTGGAACGAGCAGTACTTC.